This passage covers 16 T cell receptor beta chains from one sample sequenced in a study of T-cell reconstitution after alpha-beta-depleted transplantation in children. Preparation of the TCRbeta library used unique molecular identifiers. TCRdb re-analysed the PCR reads in MiXCR, keeping a single row per CDR3 protein. The repertoire holds hundreds of thousands of distinct CDR3 sequences, with 15% to 20% as singletons. This sample comprised PBMCs from the stem cell graft donor, obtained from the stem cell graft. Receptor source: a human donor who donated a stem cell graft to a child with acute myeloid leukemia.

The J gene is TRBJ2-5, the V gene TRBV20-1; D is unclear. Looked up from germline, CDR1 is DFQATT and CDR2 is SNEGSKA (reference sequence). With 1 base removed from V and 3 bases from J, the gap between germline ends came to 3 bases. This CDR3 spans 11 amino acids. Here the CDR3 DNA reads TGCAGTGCTAGAGTTGAAGAGACCCAGTACTTC. Translation gives CSARVEETQYF.

This clonotype was seen repeatedly, ten times or more. V gene TRBV15 combines with J gene TRBJ2-7; 7 positions agree with TRBD2. CDR1 is LNHNV and CDR2 is YYDKDF in the germline V gene (reference sequence). V lost 0 bases and J lost 2; bases outside the gene matches: 4. This CDR3 has 15 residues. The CDR3 loop is CATSRDQSGAYEQYF. CDR3 nucleotides: TGTGCCACCAGCAGAGATCAGAGCGGGGCCTACGAGCAGTACTTC. Based on the CDR3 plus reference TRBV15 and TRBJ2-7, the full variable domain is DAMVIQNPRYQVTQFGKPVTLSCSQTLNHNVMYWYQQKSSQAPKLLFHYYDKDFNNEADTPDNFQSRRPNTSFCFLDIRSPGLGDTAMYLCATSRDQSGAYEQYFGPGTRLTVT.

In its sample, this clonotype was seen many times. The J gene is TRBJ2-3, the V gene TRBV12-3 or TRBV12-4; tentatively, D is TRBD2 (6 bases). CDR3 length: 15 residues. V gave up 6 bases and J gave up 4 bases, with 17 bases separating them. As DNA, the CDR3 is TGTGCCAGCAGCGTAGGGGAGGCCAACGCAGATACGCAGTATTTT. This encodes CASSVGEANADTQYF.

This rearrangement joins TRBV4-1 to TRBJ2-3, with 9 bases that match TRBD2. Unmatched junction bases numbered 22, after V lost 8 bases and J lost 4 bases. The CDR3 is 19 amino acids. Germline V gene lookup returns CDR1 MGHRA and CDR2 YSYEKL. The CDR3 loop reads CASSAPGLQRGAPADTQYF. In DNA form, the CDR3 reads TGCGCCAGCTCCGCTCCCGGATTGCAGCGGGGGGCCCCTGCAGATACGCAGTATTTT.

Many counts were recorded for this clonotype. This chain joins TRBV20-1 and TRBJ1-4; D call uncertain. Trimming stripped 1 base from V and 7 bases from J, with 10 bases between. This CDR3 has 13 amino acids. The germline V gene has CDR1 DFQATT and CDR2 SNEGSKA (reference sequence). In nucleotides, the CDR3 is TGCAGTGCTAGAGGGGTCGGGCCTGAAAAACTGTTTTTT. This translates into CSARGVGPEKLFF.

This clonotype was seen more than once but under ten times. The V and J genes are TRBV24-1 and TRBJ1-2; TRBD1 matches 8 bases. Germline V gene sequence: CDR1 KGHDR, CDR2 SFDVKD. The CDR3 covers 16 residues. V lost 4 bases and J lost 3; bases outside the gene matches: 9. CDR3 nucleotide sequence: TGTGCCACCAGTGAGCCGACCGGACAGGGCTACTATGGCTACACCTTC. Encoded protein: CATSEPTGQGYYGYTF.

This clonotype was recorded at least ten times. The V gene is TRBV20-1, the J gene TRBJ2-7, with 7 positions matching TRBD2. Trimming at V came to 3 bases and at J to 6 bases, leaving 14 bases not matched to a gene. Germline CDR1 DFQATT, CDR2 SNEGSKA (reference sequence). CDR3 length: 15 amino acids. The CDR3 coding sequence is TGCAGTGCTAGGAACGTCCATAGCGGGTACGGCGAGCAGTACTTC. It is translated as CSARNVHSGYGEQYF.

This clonotype was counted a few times. V gene TRBV7-6 combines with J gene TRBJ1-1, with D unclear. The germline V gene encodes CDR1 SGHVS and CDR2 FNYEAQ. Trimming shortened V by 1 base and J by 1 base, and 10 bases separated the two germline ends. CDR3 length: 15 amino acids. The CDR3 reads CASSLESGRNTEAFF. The CDR3 DNA sequence: TGTGCCAGCAGCTTAGAGTCGGGGAGGAACACTGAAGCTTTCTTT.

The V gene is TRBV14, the J gene TRBJ1-6; no clear D. Germline lookup yields CDR1 SGHDN and CDR2 FVKESK. The CDR3 has 14 residues. The ends were cut back, 7 bases at V and 11 bases at J, with 18 bases in the middle. This chain's CDR3 is CASTKEGFSTPLHF. Written as DNA, the CDR3 is TGTGCCAGCACCAAAGAAGGGTTTTCGACACCCCTCCACTTT.

The rearrangement joins TRBV18 to TRBJ1-4; D may be TRBD1 (5 bases). Germline lookup yields CDR1 KGHSH and CDR2 LQKENI. V was shortened by 6 bases and J by 8 bases, with 16 bases between the two germline ends. This CDR3 spans 14 amino acids. CDR3 in amino acids: CASSAGWGEEKLFF. Here the CDR3 DNA reads TGTGCCAGCTCGGCAGGTTGGGGCGAGGAAAAACTGTTTTTT.

This chain uses TRBV27 with TRBJ2-1, with no clear D. Germline V gene data show CDR1 as MNHEY and CDR2 as SMNVEV (reference sequence). The CDR3 spans 11 residues. V was shortened by 5 bases and J by 5 bases, with 4 bases between the two germline ends. DNA of the CDR3: TGTGCCAGCAGTACTCACAATGAGCAGTTCTTC. Translation gives CASSTHNEQFF.

This clonotype was found many times. This sequence joins TRBV5-6 and TRBJ2-7; D is ambiguous. V gave up 0 bases and J gave up 5 bases, with 6 bases separating them. Germline V gene lookup returns CDR1 SGHDT and CDR2 YYEEEE. The CDR3 has 12 amino acids. The CDR3: CASSLGTNEQYV. The CDR3 DNA reads as TGTGCCAGCAGCTTGGGTACGAACGAGCAGTACGTC.

This sequence joins TRBV15 and TRBJ2-3, with D perhaps matching TRBD1 or TRBD2 (5 bases each). The germline CDR1 and CDR2 sequences are LNHNV and YYDKDF (reference sequence). This CDR3 comprises 16 residues. Trimming removed 5 bases at V and 0 bases at J, with 15 bases between. The CDR3: CATSGGRHLSTDTQYF. The CDR3 bases are TGTGCCACCAGCGGGGGTCGGCACCTTAGCACAGATACGCAGTATTTT. The variable domain in full, completed from reference TRBV15 and TRBJ2-3, reads DAMVIQNPRYQVTQFGKPVTLSCSQTLNHNVMYWYQQKSSQAPKLLFHYYDKDFNNEADTPDNFQSRRPNTSFCFLDIRSPGLGDTAMYLCATSGGRHLSTDTQYFGPGTRLTVL.

Ten or more counts support this clonotype. The chain links TRBV10-3 to TRBJ1-1; D is perhaps TRBD1 (6 bases). The CDR3 is 13 residues long. The germline V gene encodes CDR1 ENHRY and CDR2 SYGVKD. The V and J ends lost 6 bases and 4 bases respectively, with 12 bases between them. The CDR3 coding sequence is TGTGCCATCAGGAAACAGGGTCTCACTGAAGCTTTCTTT. Residues: CAIRKQGLTEAFF.

CDR3: CASSDRSYEQYF. The CDR3 DNA reads TGTGCCAGCAGCGACAGGTCCTACGAGCAGTACTTC. The rearrangement uses TRBV7-2 and TRBJ2-7; possibly TRBD1 for D (6 bases). This CDR3 spans 12 amino acids. V was pared by 5 bases and J by 1 base, with 6 bases between. Germline V gene sequence: CDR1 SGHTA, CDR2 FQGNSA.

This chain uses TRBV7-6 with TRBJ2-5; either TRBD1 or TRBD2 may supply D (6 bases each). The germline CDR1 and CDR2 sequences are SGHVS and FNYEAQ. The CDR3 length is 15 residues. Trimming took 2 bases from V and 3 from J, leaving 13 bases between them. This CDR3 reads CASSLRGAVEETQYF. The DNA of the CDR3 is TGTGCCAGCAGCTTAAGGGGGGCGGTGGAAGAGACCCAGTACTTC.